Each of the 30 T cell receptor beta chains below was sequenced from the same sample in a study of blood T cell repertoires in COVID-19 (dated by TCRdb to the early 2020s). The library was prepared using the immunoSEQ multiplex PCR assay. This is the immuneACCESS table as TCRdb keeps it, with only in-frame sequences that have V and J called. A part of the clones is gone; compared with another copy, unresolved V genes explain less than half, and the rest is unexplained. This sample holds a few hundred thousand clones; roughly 87% were observed only once. Just under 1% of the sample lies in the top ten. The sample comprised PBMCs or T cells enriched from blood (not recorded which). Receptors were obtained from a woman aged 30 to 39 who had recovered from COVID-19.

The chain carries TRBV2 and TRBJ1-1, with D possibly being TRBD1 (5 bases). The CDR3 covers 14 residues. Trimming cost V 5 bases and J 1 base, with 11 bases left between them. Looked up from germline, CDR1 is SNHLY and CDR2 is FYNNEI. The CDR3 spells CASSFSDRNTEAFF. CDR3 nucleotides: TGTGCCAGCAGTTTTTCCGACAGGAACACTGAAGCTTTCTTT.

V and J are TRBV6-6 and TRBJ2-2; no reliable D call. The CDR3 is 13 residues long. Germline V gene lookup returns CDR1 MNHNY and CDR2 SVGAGI (reference sequence). Trimming removed 6 bases at V and 4 bases at J, with 9 bases between. The CDR3 reads CASSSKSTGELFF. CDR3 in DNA: TGTGCCAGCAGCTCTAAATCCACCGGGGAGCTGTTTTTT.

The chain joins TRBV4-1 to TRBJ2-7, with D maybe TRBD2 (6 bases). The germline V and J ends were trimmed by 4 bases and 2 bases, with 15 bases remaining between them. Germline lookup yields CDR1 MGHRA and CDR2 YSYEKL. The CDR3 contains 15 residues. CDR3 sequence (DNA): TGCGCCAGCAGCCGAAGGGAGGTGGTTGCCTACGAGCAGTACTTC. As protein: CASSRREVVAYEQYF.

This clone was detected only once. This chain uses TRBV19 with TRBJ2-3; D may be TRBD1 (6 bases). V was pared by 6 bases and J by 4 bases, with 11 bases between. Germline assignment: CDR1 LNHDA and CDR2 SQIVND (reference sequence). This CDR3 region has 13 residues. CDR3 in amino acids: CASRDSGADTQYF. The CDR3 coding sequence is TGTGCCAGTAGGGACAGTGGGGCAGATACGCAGTATTTT.

The chain carries TRBV7-2 and TRBJ1-5, with unresolved D. Germline values: CDR1 SGHTA, CDR2 FQGNSA. With 3 bases removed from V and 0 bases from J, the gap between germline ends came to 9 bases. There are 15 residues in the CDR3. In DNA, the CDR3 is TGTGCCAGCAGCTTTTCACTGATTAGCAATCAGCCCCAGCATTTT. Its translation: CASSFSLISNQPQHF.

This clone has a single count. The chain recombines TRBV6-5 with TRBJ2-2; 9 bases are shared with TRBD2. The germline gives CDR1 MNHEY, CDR2 SVGAGI. The J segment lost 5 bases and the V segment lost 8 bases, leaving 12 bases of the junction unmatched. CDR3 length: 16 amino acids. CDR3 amino acids: CASRSDSGSSTGELFF. The CDR3, as DNA: TGTGCCAGCCGTTCAGATAGCGGGAGTTCAACCGGGGAGCTGTTTTTT.

The rearrangement joins TRBV29-1 to TRBJ1-5; TRBD1 might be the D (6 bases). The CDR3 is 12 amino acids. Germline CDR1 and CDR2: SQVTM and ANQGSEA. Trimming removed 4 bases from V and 10 bases from J, with 14 bases in between. The CDR3: CSVAGGGGPQHF. The CDR3 bases are TGCAGCGTTGCTGGAGGGGGGGGCCCCCAGCATTTT.

This clone has more than one count but fewer than ten. CDR3 nucleotide sequence: TGTGCCAGCAGTTTTTTCCGGGGGAGCGGGGGTGACACTGAAGCTTTCTTT. Residues: CASSFFRGSGGDTEAFF. J is TRBJ1-1 and V is TRBV28; possibly TRBD1 for D (5 bases). The CDR3 sequence is 17 residues long. Between the trimmed V and J ends, which lost 3 bases and 3 bases, there was a span of 20 bases. CDR1 and CDR2 (germline): MDHEN, SYDVKM.

The chain couples TRBV7-9 to TRBJ2-2; D is perhaps TRBD2 (5 bases). The CDR3 has 16 residues. The germline V gene has CDR1 SEHNR and CDR2 FQNEAQ (reference sequence). V gave up 3 bases and J gave up 0 bases, with 11 bases separating them. CDR3 amino acids: CASSLGLAANTGELFF. In DNA, the CDR3 is TGTGCCAGCAGCTTGGGCCTAGCAGCGAACACCGGGGAGCTGTTTTTT. The variable domain in full, completed from reference TRBV7-9 and TRBJ2-2, reads DTGVSQNPRHKITKRGQNVTFRCDPISEHNRLYWYRQTLGQGPEFLTYFQNEAQLEKSRLLSDRFSAERPKGSFSTLEIQRTEQGDSAMYLCASSLGLAANTGELFFGEGSRLTVL.

This clone was picked up one time. The CDR3 loop is CASSVEASDTQYF. The CDR3 DNA is TGTGCCAGCAGCGTAGAAGCTTCAGATACGCAGTATTTT. The chain employs TRBV9 and TRBJ2-3; the D is unclear. The CDR3 runs 13 residues. Germline CDR1 is SGDLS and CDR2 is YYNGEE. Deletions cut 0 bases from V and 4 bases from J, with 6 bases between.

J is TRBJ1-1 and V is TRBV6-1; D is uncertain. From germline, CDR1 is MNHNS and CDR2 SASEGT. The CDR3 covers 15 residues. Trimming took 2 bases from V and 0 from J, leaving 10 bases between them. DNA for the CDR3: TGTGCCAGCAGTGAATATGTGAACATGAACACTGAAGCTTTCTTT. It codes for CASSEYVNMNTEAFF.

The chain joins TRBV6-5 to TRBJ2-7; TRBD1 might be the D (6 bases). The V gene lost 6 bases and the J gene lost 3 bases, with 12 bases spanning the gap. This CDR3 is built from 13 residues. Germline V gives CDR1 MNHEY, CDR2 SVGAGI. CDR3 in amino acids: CASSRGFDYEQYF. The CDR3 coding sequence is TGTGCCAGCAGCAGGGGTTTCGACTACGAGCAGTACTTC.

The chain combines TRBV18 with TRBJ2-2; 12 nucleotides align to TRBD2. Germline CDR1 reads KGHSH; CDR2 reads LQKENI. The CDR3 extends over 19 amino acids. Trimming at V came to 2 bases and at J to 0 bases, leaving 7 bases not matched to a gene. Written as DNA, the CDR3 is TGTGCCAGCTCACCATCGACTAGCGGGGGAAACGCGAACACCGGGGAGCTGTTTTTT. Translation gives CASSPSTSGGNANTGELFF.

The chain employs TRBV7-8 and TRBJ2-1; perhaps TRBD2 as D (6 bases). CDR1 and CDR2 from the germline V gene are SGHVS and FQNEAQ. V was trimmed by 1 base and J by 2 bases, leaving 12 bases between them. The CDR3 has 16 amino acids. Here the CDR3 reads CASSLVLAPTYNEQFF. The CDR3 DNA follows: TGTGCCAGCAGCTTAGTCCTAGCGCCCACCTACAATGAGCAGTTCTTC.

The chain uses TRBV3-1 (or the pseudogene TRBV3-2) and TRBJ2-2, with D hard to call. Germline values: CDR1 LGHDT, CDR2 YNNKEL (reference sequence). V was pared by 6 bases and J by 4 bases, with 18 bases between. The CDR3 totals 16 residues. This chain's CDR3 is CASSLFHRLGTGELFF. CDR3 in DNA: TGTGCCAGCAGTCTTTTCCATAGACTCGGCACCGGGGAGCTGTTTTTT.

This clone was picked up one time. This sequence joins TRBV5-4 and TRBJ2-7; TRBD2 aligns across 11 bases. Germline V gives CDR1 SGHNT, CDR2 YYREEE (reference sequence). This CDR3 is built from 14 residues. V lost 5 bases and J lost 7; bases outside the gene matches: 8. CDR3 bases: TGTGCCAGCAGATTAGCGGGAGGGCCGAGGGAGCAGTACTTC. Amino acids: CASRLAGGPREQYF.

This chain joins TRBV10-3 and TRBJ2-2, with D perhaps matching TRBD1 (6 bases). With 3 bases removed from V and 0 bases from J, the gap between germline ends came to 8 bases. CDR1 and CDR2 (germline): ENHRY, SYGVKD. The CDR3 sequence is 15 residues long. In nucleotides, the CDR3 is TGTGCCATCAGTGAAGACAGGACGAACACCGGGGAGCTGTTTTTT. It is translated as CAISEDRTNTGELFF.

The gene calls are TRBV11-2 and TRBJ2-1; a possible D gene is TRBD2 (6 bases). V lost 1 base to trimming and J lost 5 bases, with 24 bases between them. This CDR3 has 19 amino acids. Germline values: CDR1 SGHAT, CDR2 FQNNGV. This chain's CDR3 is CASSLAPRQGGGANNEQFF. For the CDR3, the DNA is TGTGCCAGCAGCTTAGCCCCGCGCCAGGGCGGAGGGGCCAACAATGAGCAGTTCTTC.

This chain connects TRBV27 to TRBJ2-2; D is possibly TRBD2 (6 bases). Germline V gives CDR1 MNHEY, CDR2 SMNVEV (reference sequence). The V end was cut by 3 bases, the J end by 3 bases, with 8 bases between. The CDR3 contains 14 residues. In DNA form, the CDR3 reads TGTGCCAGCAGTTTCGGGGAGGACACCGGGGAGCTGTTTTTT. Its translation is CASSFGEDTGELFF.

A few counts support this clone. CDR3 loop: CASSGIPAGGTYGYTF. CDR3 coding DNA: TGTGCCAGCAGCGGGATCCCGGCGGGGGGGACTTATGGCTACACCTTC. J is TRBJ1-2 and V is TRBV3-1 (or the pseudogene TRBV3-2), with a possible D match to TRBD1 (5 bases). The CDR3 totals 16 residues. CDR1 is LGHDT, CDR2 YNNKEL, per germline (reference sequence). Trimming cost V 5 bases and J 5 bases, with 21 bases left between them.

The chain joins TRBV7-3 to TRBJ1-2; 9 nucleotides align to TRBD1. The CDR3 spans 16 residues. CDR1 is SGHTA and CDR2 is FQGTGA in the germline V gene. The V segment lost 2 bases and the J segment 8 bases; nucleotides outside the gene matches: 12. DNA of the CDR3: TGTGCCAGCAGCTTACACGGCCGGGACAGGGAGGGCGGCTACACCTTC. It specifies CASSLHGRDREGGYTF.

The chain joins TRBV9 to TRBJ2-2; 8 nucleotides match TRBD2. CDR3 size: 16 residues. The junction had 7 bases not matched to a gene; V was cut back by 0 bases and J by 6 bases. CDR1 SGDLS and CDR2 YYNGEE come from the germline V gene. The CDR3 DNA sequence: TGTGCCAGCAGCGTAGTCGGGGGGGGCTCCCCCGGGGAGCTGTTTTTT. This sequence encodes CASSVVGGGSPGELFF.

CDR3 nucleotide sequence: TGTGCCAGCAGCGTACTTTCAGGCGAAGGGGGTGGCTACACCTTC. Its protein product is CASSVLSGEGGGYTF. This sequence joins TRBV9 and TRBJ1-2; tentative D call: TRBD1 (6 bases). Trimming cost V 1 base and J 7 bases, with 17 bases left between them. The CDR3 sequence is 15 residues long. The germline gives CDR1 SGDLS, CDR2 YYNGEE.

This clone was counted a single time. J is TRBJ1-1 and V is TRBV4-1; D is perhaps TRBD1 (5 bases). This CDR3 region has 16 residues. V lost 0 bases, J lost 3 bases, and 14 bases lay in between. Germline V gene lookup returns CDR1 MGHRA and CDR2 YSYEKL. This CDR3 is CASSQDRRGWDTEAFF. In DNA form, the CDR3 reads TGCGCCAGCAGCCAAGATAGAAGGGGTTGGGACACTGAAGCTTTCTTT.

This clone has a single count. V is TRBV29-1 and J is TRBJ1-4; a possible D gene is TRBD1 (5 bases). Germline CDR1 is SQVTM and CDR2 is ANQGSEA. The CDR3 has 17 amino acids. V was clipped by 6 bases and J by 0 bases, with 20 bases between them. DNA for the CDR3: TGCAGCGTCGGGTGGGCAGGGCCGCCCGCAACTAATGAAAAACTGTTTTTT. Encoded protein: CSVGWAGPPATNEKLFF.

This chain uses TRBV7-8 with TRBJ2-7; no firm D call. Germline V gene data show CDR1 as SGHVS and CDR2 as FQNEAQ. The V end lost 1 base, the J end lost 3 bases, and 13 bases lay between the germline ends. The CDR3 is 15 amino acids. Written as DNA, the CDR3 is TGTGCCAGCAGCTTAGGGTCAGCGCGGATCTACGAGCAGTACTTC. It yields the protein CASSLGSARIYEQYF.

The chain uses TRBV6-5 and TRBJ1-5, with D uncertain. There are 15 residues in the CDR3. Trimming took off 3 bases at V and 4 bases at J, with 13 bases between the two ends. Germline CDR1 MNHEY, CDR2 SVGAGI. CDR3 residues: CASSYVKGGNQPQHF. CDR3 nucleotides: TGTGCCAGCAGTTATGTGAAGGGAGGTAATCAGCCCCAGCATTTT.

Concerning this clone itself: The same CDR3 can be traced to other DNA sequences in this sample. This chain joins TRBV9 and TRBJ2-7; D unclear. This CDR3 has 13 residues. The germline CDR1 and CDR2 sequences are SGDLS and YYNGEE. V gave up 0 bases and J gave up 0 bases, with 4 bases separating them. Here the CDR3 DNA reads TGTGCCAGCAGCGTAGACAGCTCCTACGAGCAGTACTTC. Translated, it gives CASSVDSSYEQYF.

The V call is TRBV28, the J call TRBJ2-7, with 7 bases identical to TRBD2. V dropped 6 bases and J dropped 7; count of bases not matched to a gene: 12. Germline V gene lookup returns CDR1 MDHEN and CDR2 SYDVKM. CDR3 length: 14 amino acids. The CDR3 reads CASSPHPGAGEQYF. The CDR3 DNA reads TGTGCCAGCAGCCCGCATCCGGGAGCGGGGGAGCAGTACTTC.

A single count supports this clone. The CDR3 DNA reads TGTGCCTGGAGCAGGGGTTTCGGCACTGAAGCTTTCTTT. Its protein is CAWSRGFGTEAFF. J is TRBJ1-1 and V is TRBV30; D possibly corresponds to TRBD1 (6 bases). Per the germline V gene, CDR1 is GTSNPN and CDR2 is SVGIG (reference sequence). The CDR3 contains 13 residues. With 3 bases removed from V and 4 bases from J, the gap between germline ends came to 12 bases.